This TCR beta chain was profiled in a study of T cells after somatic rescue of genetic block. From germline, CDR1 is SGDLS and CDR2 YYNGEE. V was trimmed by 0 bases and J by 5 bases, leaving 15 bases between them. This CDR3 has 15 residues. Generated by immunoSEQ multiplex PCR, the TCRdb table keeps only in-frame clones and is missing some. The table shows 100,000 to 120,000 clones, with about 93% occurring only once. The TCR was taken from a woman younger than 35. Material: peripheral blood mononuclear cells (PBMCs). This chain uses TRBV9 with TRBJ2-7; tentatively, D is TRBD1 or TRBD2 (5 bases each). The CDR3 region is CASSVGDGSRHEQYF. The CDR3 DNA is TGTGCCAGCAGCGTAGGGGACGGCAGTCGCCACGAGCAGTACTTC.